Shown below are 20 T cell receptor beta chains from a single sample sequenced in a study of cytomegalovirus exposure and HLA in healthy donors (dated by TCRdb to the late 2010s). The library was made by the immunoSEQ multiplex PCR assay. A mixture of 60 forward primers for TCR Vbeta segments and 13 reverse primers for TCR Jbeta segments was used in the multiplex PCR. This is the immuneACCESS table as TCRdb keeps it, with only in-frame sequences that have V and J called. A part of the clones is gone; compared with another copy, unresolved V genes explain less than half, and the rest is unexplained. This sample holds some 130,000 clones; about four fifths were observed only once. The top ten clones comprise roughly 1.2% of the sample. The sample taken for sequencing was PBMCs. The origin of the receptors is a male donor in good health and CMV-seropositive.

V is TRBV20-1 and J is TRBJ1-2, with TRBD1 matching 7 bases. There are 10 residues in the CDR3. The J segment lost 8 bases and the V segment lost 5 bases, leaving 2 bases of the junction unmatched. Germline V lookup: CDR1 DFQATT, CDR2 SNEGSKA (reference sequence). The CDR3 protein is CSASDRGYTF. In nucleotides, the CDR3 is TGCAGTGCTTCGGACAGGGGCTACACCTTC.

The chain employs TRBV19 and TRBJ2-1, with a tentative D call TRBD1 (6 bases). The CDR3 length is 16 residues. Germline V gene lookup returns CDR1 LNHDA and CDR2 SQIVND (reference sequence). V lost 1 base and J 2 bases, leaving 12 bases between the germline ends. Here the CDR3 DNA reads TGTGCCAGTAGTATAGGGTGGACAGATGCCTACAATGAGCAGTTCTTC. This codes for CASSIGWTDAYNEQFF.

Notes on this clone: The sample has other DNA sequences that encode this CDR3 too. V is TRBV18 and J is TRBJ2-7, with 13 positions matching TRBD2. This CDR3 has 15 amino acids. The V gene's germline CDR1 is KGHSH and CDR2 LQKENI. V gave up 3 bases and J gave up 2 bases; unmatched junction bases: 1. The CDR3 loop is CASSPTSGGAYEQYF. The CDR3 DNA is TGTGCCAGCTCACCTACTAGCGGGGGGGCCTACGAGCAGTACTTC. Supplemented by reference TRBV18 and TRBJ2-7, the full variable domain reads NAGVMQNPRHLVRRRGQEARLRCSPMKGHSHVYWYRQLPEEGLKFMVYLQKENIIDESGMPKERFSAEFPKEGPSILRIQQVVRGDSAAYFCASSPTSGGAYEQYFGPGTRLTVT.

This clone was detected once. The chain combines TRBV19 with TRBJ2-5, with TRBD1 matching over 9 bases. Germline V CDR1 and CDR2: LNHDA, SQIVND (reference sequence). The CDR3 is 15 residues long. Losses at the gene ends were 4 bases for V and 5 bases for J; bases not matched to a gene: 8. The CDR3 coding sequence is TGTGCCAGTAGTACCCTAACAGGGGGCTATGAGACCCAGTACTTC. This gives the protein CASSTLTGGYETQYF.

The chain links TRBV28 to TRBJ2-2, with D possibly TRBD1 on 6 matching bases. The CDR3 consists of 14 residues. Germline loops: CDR1 MDHEN, CDR2 SYDVKM. The V end lost 8 bases, the J end lost 8 bases, and 18 bases lay between the germline ends. CDR3: CASCNRVVSGELFF. Here the CDR3 DNA reads TGTGCCAGCTGCAACAGGGTCGTATCTGGGGAGCTGTTTTTT.

This rearrangement joins TRBV5-1 to TRBJ2-2; a weak D match, TRBD1 (6 bases). Looked up from germline, CDR1 is SGHRS and CDR2 is YFSETQ. The CDR3 sequence is 16 residues long. V shed 1 base and J shed 0 bases, with 10 bases lying between them. The chain's CDR3 is CASSLQQGPNTGELFF. In DNA, the CDR3 is TGCGCCAGCAGCTTGCAACAGGGACCGAACACCGGGGAGCTGTTTTTT.

The table lists this clone with a few counts. Its ends do not fully match the called genes, so a read error is possible. The V gene is TRBV5-1, the J gene TRBJ2-6; the D gene is possibly TRBD1 (6 bases). The CDR3 length is 17 residues. Germline assignment: CDR1 SGHRS and CDR2 YFSETQ. The CDR3 nucleotides are TGCGCCAGCCGATACGGACAGCTGTCGTCTGGAGCCAACGTCCTGACTTTC. Protein: CASRYGQLSSGANVLTF.

This clone was detected only once. The CDR3 loop is CASSDRVTPSTDTQYF. For the CDR3, the DNA is TGTGCCAGCAGCGACCGGGTCACCCCTAGCACAGATACGCAGTATTTT. This sequence joins TRBV7-9 and TRBJ2-3; D remains unclear. The CDR3 is made up of 16 amino acids. Germline-derived CDR1 and CDR2 are SEHNR and FQNEAQ (reference sequence). V lost 5 bases to trimming and J lost 0 bases, with 15 bases between them.

The V and J genes are TRBV15 and TRBJ2-5; maybe TRBD1 (6 bases). The CDR3 contains 14 residues. Germline values: CDR1 LNHNV, CDR2 YYDKDF (reference sequence). The V gene lost 4 bases and the J gene lost 5 bases, with 14 bases spanning the gap. This chain's CDR3 is CATSKKDRRETQYF. The CDR3 DNA reads as TGTGCCACCAGCAAAAAGGACAGAAGGGAGACCCAGTACTTC.

The rearrangement links TRBV4-1 to TRBJ1-2, with 9 bases matching TRBD1. Germline V gene lookup returns CDR1 MGHRA and CDR2 YSYEKL. V shed 3 bases, J shed 12 bases, and the junction held 14 bases outside the gene matches. The CDR3 spans 15 residues. CDR3 coding DNA: TGCGCCAGCAGCCACACCGGGACAGGGCCCCCCGGCGACACCTTC. This gives the protein CASSHTGTGPPGDTF.

The V and J genes are TRBV7-9 and TRBJ2-1; 12 bases map to TRBD1. The CDR3 has 14 amino acids. J was trimmed by 10 bases and V by 6 bases; bases with no gene match: 7. In germline, CDR1 is SEHNR, CDR2 FQNEAQ (reference sequence). The CDR3 sequence is CASSVGTGGEEQFF. The DNA for the CDR3 is TGTGCCAGCAGTGTCGGGACAGGGGGCGAAGAGCAGTTCTTC.

V and J are TRBV9 and TRBJ1-5; TRBD1 matches at 9 bases. Germline CDR1 reads SGDLS; CDR2 reads YYNGEE. CDR3 length: 16 amino acids. J was trimmed by 0 bases and V by 3 bases; bases with no gene match: 4. CDR3 nucleotide sequence: TGTGCCAGCAGCGCCGGGACAGGGCCTAGCAATCAGCCCCAGCATTTT. Its translation: CASSAGTGPSNQPQHF.

This chain uses TRBV28 with TRBJ2-5, with 16 positions matching TRBD2. CDR3 size: 17 residues. J gave up 4 bases and V 6 bases, and 8 bases lay outside the gene matches. Germline V lookup: CDR1 MDHEN, CDR2 SYDVKM. The CDR3 DNA is TGTGCCAGCAGCCCGGGACTAGCGGGAGGGCCGGGAGAGACCCAGTACTTC. It yields the protein CASSPGLAGGPGETQYF.

This clone was seen more than once but under ten times. CDR3 loop: CASSEETGSYEQYF. The CDR3 DNA is TGTGCCAGCAGCGAGGAGACAGGATCCTACGAGCAGTACTTC. The chain is built from TRBV9 and TRBJ2-7, with D possibly being TRBD1 (6 bases). The CDR3 is 14 residues long. Germline V gene sequence: CDR1 SGDLS, CDR2 YYNGEE. Deletions cut 3 bases from V and 1 base from J, with 11 bases between.

The chain is built from TRBV6-5 and TRBJ1-2; D not certain. The CDR3 is 16 residues long. V lost 0 bases to trimming and J lost 6 bases, with 17 bases between them. Looked up from germline, CDR1 is MNHEY and CDR2 is SVGAGI. CDR3 sequence: CASSYSIVYRSDGYTF. CDR3 DNA sequence: TGTGCCAGCAGTTACTCGATAGTTTACAGATCAGATGGCTACACCTTC.

V is TRBV6-1 and J is TRBJ1-6; D not certain. The CDR3 length is 13 residues. Trimming removed 7 bases from V and 4 bases from J, with 8 bases in between. Germline CDR1 MNHNS, CDR2 SASEGT. The CDR3 sequence: CASIAYYNSPLHF. The CDR3, as DNA: TGTGCCAGCATTGCGTATTATAATTCACCCCTCCACTTT.

This chain uses TRBV7-2 with TRBJ1-1; maybe TRBD1 (5 bases). The CDR3 is 13 residues long. Trimming took off 0 bases at V and 3 bases at J, with 5 bases between the two ends. Looked up from germline, CDR1 is SGHTA and CDR2 is FQGNSA. This CDR3 is CASSLAGDTEAFF. The CDR3 nucleotides read TGTGCCAGCAGCTTAGCAGGGGACACTGAAGCTTTCTTT.

The chain employs TRBV10-3 and TRBJ2-1; TRBD2 matches at 10 bases. The germline gives CDR1 ENHRY, CDR2 SYGVKD. Trimming removed 3 bases from V and 6 bases from J; junction bases left unmatched: 8. CDR3 size: 16 residues. Here the CDR3 DNA reads TGTGCCATCAGTGACCCTGGGACTAGCGTATCCAATGAGCAGTTCTTC. It yields the protein CAISDPGTSVSNEQFF.

This clone appeared a single time. This chain uses TRBV19 with TRBJ1-1, with 10 bases fitting TRBD1. V lost 7 bases to trimming and J lost 7 bases; unmatched junction nucleotides: 12. There are 15 residues in the CDR3. Per germline, CDR1 LNHDA and CDR2 SQIVND (reference sequence). In DNA form, the CDR3 reads TGTGCCAGTAACCTAAGGACAGGGGGGACTAATGAAGCTTTCTTT. Its translation is CASNLRTGGTNEAFF.

The chain has TRBV19 and TRBJ2-7; maybe TRBD2 (6 bases). Germline assignment: CDR1 LNHDA and CDR2 SQIVND (reference sequence). Trimming took 2 bases from V and 6 from J, leaving 14 bases between them. The CDR3 is made up of 14 amino acids. DNA for the CDR3: TGTGCCAGTAGTATAACGGGAGAGGGGCTCGAGCAGTACTTC. As protein: CASSITGEGLEQYF.